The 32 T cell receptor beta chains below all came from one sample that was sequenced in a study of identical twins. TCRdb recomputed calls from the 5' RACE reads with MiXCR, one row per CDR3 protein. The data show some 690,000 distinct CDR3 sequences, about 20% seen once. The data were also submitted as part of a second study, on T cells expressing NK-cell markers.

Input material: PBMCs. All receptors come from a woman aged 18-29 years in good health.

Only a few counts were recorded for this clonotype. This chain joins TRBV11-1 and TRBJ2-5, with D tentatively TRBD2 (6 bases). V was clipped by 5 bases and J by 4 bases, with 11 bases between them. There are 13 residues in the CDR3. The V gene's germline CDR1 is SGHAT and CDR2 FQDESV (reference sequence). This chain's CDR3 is CASSRELRETQYF. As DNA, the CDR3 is TGTGCCAGCAGCCGGGAGTTGAGAGAGACCCAGTACTTC. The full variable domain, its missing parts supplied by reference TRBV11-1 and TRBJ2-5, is EAEVAQSPRYKITEKSQAVAFWCDPISGHATLYWYRQILGQGPELLVQFQDESVVDDSQLPKDRFSAERLKGVDSTLKIQPAELGDSAMYLCASSRELRETQYFGPGTRLLVL.

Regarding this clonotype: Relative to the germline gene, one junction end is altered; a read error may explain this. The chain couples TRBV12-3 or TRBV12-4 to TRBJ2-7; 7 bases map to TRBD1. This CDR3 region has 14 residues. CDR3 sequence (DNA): TGTGCCAGCAGCTTAGGGGGACAGATCTACGAGCAGTACTTC. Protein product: CASSLGGQIYEQYF.

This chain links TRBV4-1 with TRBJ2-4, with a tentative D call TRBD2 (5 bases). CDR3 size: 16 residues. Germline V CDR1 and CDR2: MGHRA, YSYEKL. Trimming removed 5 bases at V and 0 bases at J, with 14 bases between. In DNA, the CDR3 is TGCGCCAGCAGCGCCCGGACTGACCTAGCCAAAAACATTCAGTACTTC. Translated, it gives CASSARTDLAKNIQYF.

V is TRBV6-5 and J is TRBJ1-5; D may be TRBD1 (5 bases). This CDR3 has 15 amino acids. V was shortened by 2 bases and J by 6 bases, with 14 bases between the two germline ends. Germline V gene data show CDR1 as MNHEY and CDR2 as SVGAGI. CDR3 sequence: CASSYHDPRGQPQHF. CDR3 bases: TGTGCCAGCAGTTACCACGACCCGAGGGGTCAGCCCCAGCATTTT.

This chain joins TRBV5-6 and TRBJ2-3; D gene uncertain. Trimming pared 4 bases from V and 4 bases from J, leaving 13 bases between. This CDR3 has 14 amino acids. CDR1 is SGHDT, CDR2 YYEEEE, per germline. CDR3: CASSQDGTPDTQYF. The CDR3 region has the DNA TGTGCCAGCAGCCAGGACGGTACACCAGATACGCAGTATTTT.

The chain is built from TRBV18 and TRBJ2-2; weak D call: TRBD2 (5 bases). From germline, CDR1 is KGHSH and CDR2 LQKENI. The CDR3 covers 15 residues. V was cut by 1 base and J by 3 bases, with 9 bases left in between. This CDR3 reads CASSPQLEYTGELFF. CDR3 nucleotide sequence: TGTGCCAGCTCACCACAACTAGAGTACACCGGGGAGCTGTTTTTT.

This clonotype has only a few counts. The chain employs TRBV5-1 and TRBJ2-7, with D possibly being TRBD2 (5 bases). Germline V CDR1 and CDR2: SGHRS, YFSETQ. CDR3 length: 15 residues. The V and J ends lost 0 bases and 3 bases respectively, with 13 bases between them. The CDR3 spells CASSLERTPYYEQYF. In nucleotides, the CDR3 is TGCGCCAGCAGCTTGGAGAGGACTCCCTACTACGAGCAGTACTTC.

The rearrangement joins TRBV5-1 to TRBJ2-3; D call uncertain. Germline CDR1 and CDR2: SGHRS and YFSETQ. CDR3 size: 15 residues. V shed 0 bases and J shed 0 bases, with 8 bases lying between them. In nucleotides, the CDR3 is TGCGCCAGCAGCTTGGATCCAGCTAGCACAGATACGCAGTATTTT. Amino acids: CASSLDPASTDTQYF.

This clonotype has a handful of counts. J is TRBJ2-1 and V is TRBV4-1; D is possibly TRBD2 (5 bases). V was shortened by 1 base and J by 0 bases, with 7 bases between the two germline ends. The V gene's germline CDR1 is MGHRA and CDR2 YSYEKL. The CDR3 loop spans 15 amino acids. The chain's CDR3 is CASSQAGISYNEQFF. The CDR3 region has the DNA TGCGCCAGCAGCCAAGCGGGGATCTCCTACAATGAGCAGTTCTTC.

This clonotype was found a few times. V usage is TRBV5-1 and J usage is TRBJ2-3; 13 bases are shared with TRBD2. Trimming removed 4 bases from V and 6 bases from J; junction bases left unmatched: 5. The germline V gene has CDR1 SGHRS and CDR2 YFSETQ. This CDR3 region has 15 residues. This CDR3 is CASSRTSGSSDTQYF. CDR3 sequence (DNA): TGCGCCAGCAGCCGGACTAGCGGGAGTAGCGATACGCAGTATTTT.

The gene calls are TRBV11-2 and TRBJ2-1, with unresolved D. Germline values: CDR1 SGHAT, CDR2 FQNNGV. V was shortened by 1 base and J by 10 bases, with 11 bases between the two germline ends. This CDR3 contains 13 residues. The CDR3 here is CASSLVGSREQFF. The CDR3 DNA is TGTGCCAGCAGCTTAGTCGGTTCGAGAGAGCAGTTCTTC. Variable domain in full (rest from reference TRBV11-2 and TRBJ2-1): EAGVAQSPRYKIIEKRQSVAFWCNPISGHATLYWYQQILGQGPKLLIQFQNNGVVDDSQLPKDRFSAERLKGVDSTLKIQPAKLEDSAVYLCASSLVGSREQFFGPGTRLTVL.

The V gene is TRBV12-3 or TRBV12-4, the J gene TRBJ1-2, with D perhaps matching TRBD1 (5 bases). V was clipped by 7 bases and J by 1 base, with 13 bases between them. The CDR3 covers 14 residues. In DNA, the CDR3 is TGTGCCAGCACTAAGACAGTCGATAACTATGGCTACACCTTC. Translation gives CASTKTVDNYGYTF.

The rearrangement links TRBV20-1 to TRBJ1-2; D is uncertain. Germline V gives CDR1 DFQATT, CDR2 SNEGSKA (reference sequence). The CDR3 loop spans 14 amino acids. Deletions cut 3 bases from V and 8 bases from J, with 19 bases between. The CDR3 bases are TGCAGTGCTAGGGTCGGATCGGGAGTCGGGGGCTACACCTTC. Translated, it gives CSARVGSGVGGYTF.

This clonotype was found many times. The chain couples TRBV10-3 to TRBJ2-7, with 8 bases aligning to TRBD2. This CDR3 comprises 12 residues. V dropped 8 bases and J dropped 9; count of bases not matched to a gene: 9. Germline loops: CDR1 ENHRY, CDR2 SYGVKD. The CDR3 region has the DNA TGTGCCATCTGGGGACTAGACAGACGGCAGTACTTC. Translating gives CAIWGLDRRQYF.

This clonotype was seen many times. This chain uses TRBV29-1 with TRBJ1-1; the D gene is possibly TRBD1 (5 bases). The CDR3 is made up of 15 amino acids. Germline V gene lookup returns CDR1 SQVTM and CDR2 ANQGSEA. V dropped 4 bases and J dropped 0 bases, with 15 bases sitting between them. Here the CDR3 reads CSVGSGWGMNTEAFF. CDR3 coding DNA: TGCAGCGTTGGGTCGGGATGGGGCATGAACACTGAAGCTTTCTTT.

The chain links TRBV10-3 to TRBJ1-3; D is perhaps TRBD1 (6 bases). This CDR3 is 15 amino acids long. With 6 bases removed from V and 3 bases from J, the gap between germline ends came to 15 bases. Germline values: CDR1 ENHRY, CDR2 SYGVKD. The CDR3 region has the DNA TGTGCCATCAGGGACAGCCCTCCAGGTGGAAACACCATATATTTT. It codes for CAIRDSPPGGNTIYF.

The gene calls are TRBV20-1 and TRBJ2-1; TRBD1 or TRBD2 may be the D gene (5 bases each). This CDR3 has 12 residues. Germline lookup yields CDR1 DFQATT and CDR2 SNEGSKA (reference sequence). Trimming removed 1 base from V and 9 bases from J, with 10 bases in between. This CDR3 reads CSARVVGTEQFF. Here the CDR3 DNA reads TGCAGTGCTAGAGTGGTGGGGACTGAGCAGTTCTTC.

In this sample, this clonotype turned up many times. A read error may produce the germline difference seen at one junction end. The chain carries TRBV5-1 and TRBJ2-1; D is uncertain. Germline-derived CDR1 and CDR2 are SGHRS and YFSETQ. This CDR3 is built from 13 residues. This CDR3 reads CASSLSSYNEQFF. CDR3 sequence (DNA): TGTGCCAGCAGCCTTAGCTCCTACAATGAGCAGTTCTTC.

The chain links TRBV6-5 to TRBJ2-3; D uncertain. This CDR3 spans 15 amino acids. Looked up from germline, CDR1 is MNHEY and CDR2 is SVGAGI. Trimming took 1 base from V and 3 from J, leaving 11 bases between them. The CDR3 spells CASSYLGTVTDTQYF. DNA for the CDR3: TGTGCCAGCAGTTACTTGGGTACCGTGACAGATACGCAGTATTTT.

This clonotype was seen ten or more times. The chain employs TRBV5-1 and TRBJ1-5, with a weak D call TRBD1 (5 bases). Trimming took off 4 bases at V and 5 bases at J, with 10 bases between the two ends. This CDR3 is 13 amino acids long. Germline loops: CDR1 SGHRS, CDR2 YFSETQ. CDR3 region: CASSLGPHQPQHF. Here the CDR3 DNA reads TGCGCCAGCAGCCTGGGACCCCATCAGCCCCAGCATTTT. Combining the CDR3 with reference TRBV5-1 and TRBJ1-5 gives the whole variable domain KAGVTQTPRYLIKTRGQQVTLSCSPISGHRSVSWYQQTPGQGLQFLFEYFSETQRNKGNFPGRFSGRQFSNSRSEMNVSTLELGDSALYLCASSLGPHQPQHFGDGTRLSIL.

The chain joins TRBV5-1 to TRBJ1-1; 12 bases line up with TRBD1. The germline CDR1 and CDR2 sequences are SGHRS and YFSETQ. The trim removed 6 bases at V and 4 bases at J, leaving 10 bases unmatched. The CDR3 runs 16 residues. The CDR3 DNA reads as TGCGCCAGCAAAAAAGGGACAGGGGGCAAAGGCACTGAAGCTTTCTTT. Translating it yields CASKKGTGGKGTEAFF.

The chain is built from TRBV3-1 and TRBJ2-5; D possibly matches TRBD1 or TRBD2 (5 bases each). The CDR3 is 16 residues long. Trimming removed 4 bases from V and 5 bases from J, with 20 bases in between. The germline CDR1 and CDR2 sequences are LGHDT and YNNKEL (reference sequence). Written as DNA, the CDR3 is TGTGCCAGCAGCCGTTTCCTTATGGGGGTTGGCGAGACCCAGTACTTC. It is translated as CASSRFLMGVGETQYF.

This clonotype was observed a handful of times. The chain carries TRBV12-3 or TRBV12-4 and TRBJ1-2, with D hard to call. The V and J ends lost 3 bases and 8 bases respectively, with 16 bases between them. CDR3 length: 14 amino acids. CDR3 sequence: CASSFSSGRRGYTF. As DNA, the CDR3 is TGTGCCAGCAGTTTTTCCTCCGGACGGCGGGGCTACACCTTC.

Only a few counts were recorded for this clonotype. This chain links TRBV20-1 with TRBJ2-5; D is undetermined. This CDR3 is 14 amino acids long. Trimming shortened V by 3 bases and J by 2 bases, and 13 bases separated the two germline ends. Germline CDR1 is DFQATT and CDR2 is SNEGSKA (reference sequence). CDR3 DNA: TGCAGTGCTAGTAGGCGTAGCTTGCAAGAGACCCAGTACTTC. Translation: CSASRRSLQETQYF.

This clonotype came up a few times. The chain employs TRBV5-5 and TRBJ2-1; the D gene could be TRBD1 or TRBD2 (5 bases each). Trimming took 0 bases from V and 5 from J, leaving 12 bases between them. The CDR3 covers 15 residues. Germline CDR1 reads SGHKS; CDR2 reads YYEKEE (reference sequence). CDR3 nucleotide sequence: TGTGCCAGCAGCTTGGTGGCAGGGCGGGACAATGAGCAGTTCTTC. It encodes CASSLVAGRDNEQFF.

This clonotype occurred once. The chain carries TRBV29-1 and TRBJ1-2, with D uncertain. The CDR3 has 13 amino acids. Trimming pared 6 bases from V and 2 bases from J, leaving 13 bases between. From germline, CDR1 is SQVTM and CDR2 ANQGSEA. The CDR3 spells CSVNPAANYGYTF. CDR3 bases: TGCAGCGTGAACCCCGCAGCAAACTATGGCTACACCTTC.

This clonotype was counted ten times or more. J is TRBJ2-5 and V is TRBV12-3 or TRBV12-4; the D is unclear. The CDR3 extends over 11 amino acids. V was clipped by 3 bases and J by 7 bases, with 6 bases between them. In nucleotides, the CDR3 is TGTGCCAGCAGTTTTAAGATGACCCAGTACTTC. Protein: CASSFKMTQYF.

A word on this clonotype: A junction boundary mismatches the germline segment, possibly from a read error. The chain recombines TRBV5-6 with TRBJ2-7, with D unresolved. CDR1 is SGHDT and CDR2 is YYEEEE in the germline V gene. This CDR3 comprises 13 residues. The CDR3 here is CARSLGLVCEQYF. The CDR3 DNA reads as TGTGCCAGGAGCTTAGGCCTCGTCTGCGAGCAGTACTTC.

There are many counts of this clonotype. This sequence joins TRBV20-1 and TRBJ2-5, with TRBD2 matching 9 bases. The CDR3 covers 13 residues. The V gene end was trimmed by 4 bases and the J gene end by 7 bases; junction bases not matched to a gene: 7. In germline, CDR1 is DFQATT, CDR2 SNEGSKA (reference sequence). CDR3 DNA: TGCAGTGCTAACGGCGGGGGGGCCGGGACCCAGTACTTC. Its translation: CSANGGGAGTQYF.

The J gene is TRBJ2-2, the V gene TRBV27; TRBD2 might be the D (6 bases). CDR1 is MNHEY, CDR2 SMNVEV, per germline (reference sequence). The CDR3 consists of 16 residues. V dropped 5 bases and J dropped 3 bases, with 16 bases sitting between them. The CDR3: CASSPLTGDYTGELFF. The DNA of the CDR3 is TGTGCCAGCAGTCCCCTGACGGGGGATTACACCGGGGAGCTGTTTTTT.

The CDR3 DNA reads as TGTGCCAGCGGAAAAATACCAGAGACCCAGTACTTC. This translates into CASGKIPETQYF. The chain recombines TRBV6-2 or TRBV6-3 with TRBJ2-5; D uncertain. V dropped 8 bases and J dropped 4 bases, with 11 bases sitting between them. The CDR3 covers 12 residues. Per germline, CDR1 MNHEY and CDR2 SVGEGT.

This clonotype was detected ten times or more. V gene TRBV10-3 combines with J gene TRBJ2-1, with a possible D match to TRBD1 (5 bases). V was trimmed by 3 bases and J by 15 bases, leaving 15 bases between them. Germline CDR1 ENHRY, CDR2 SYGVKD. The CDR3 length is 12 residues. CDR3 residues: CAISDSQGQGFF. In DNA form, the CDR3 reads TGTGCCATCAGTGACTCGCAGGGCCAGGGGTTCTTC.